The 20 T cell receptor beta chains below were found in one sample sequenced in a study of blood T cells in healthy people across ages. Combining a sample-barcoded 5' primer with a J-beta primer mix, a second PCR ran for 7 to 11 cycles. Each CDR3 protein gets one entry after TCRdb re-called the 5' RACE reads with MiXCR. The sample shows 1.5 million to 2 million distinct CDR3 sequences, just under 50% of them seen only once. The sample was blood. The receptors originated from a woman between 40 and 50 years old in good health.

The V and J genes are TRBV5-6 and TRBJ2-4; D possibly corresponds to TRBD2 (6 bases). The length of the CDR3 is 15 residues. V lost 1 base and J lost 7, with 15 bases in between. Germline V gene sequence: CDR1 SGHDT, CDR2 YYEEEE. CDR3 region: CASSLTGETKNIQYF. The CDR3 DNA is TGTGCCAGCAGCTTGACGGGGGAGACTAAGAACATTCAGTACTTC.

This clonotype has only a few counts. The V call is TRBV10-1, the J call TRBJ2-7, with D possibly matching TRBD1 (5 bases). Germline assignment: CDR1 WNHNN and CDR2 SYGVQD (reference sequence). The CDR3 runs to 15 residues. The ends were cut back, 2 bases at V and 2 bases at J, with 13 bases in the middle. CDR3 loop: CASSEIGETAYEQYF. The CDR3 DNA follows: TGCGCCAGCAGTGAGATAGGGGAAACAGCCTACGAGCAGTACTTC.

The rearrangement uses TRBV6-1 and TRBJ2-1; the D is unclear. The end of the DNA fits TRBJ2-7 better, so the J call may be wrong. The CDR3 covers 15 residues. The V gene's germline CDR1 is MNHNS and CDR2 SASEGT. This chain's CDR3 is CASSQPVGSYNEQYF. Here the CDR3 DNA reads TGTGCCAGCAGTCAACCCGTAGGGTCCTACAATGAGCAGTACTTC.

This clonotype was found once. The rearrangement uses TRBV29-1 and TRBJ2-1; perhaps TRBD2 as D (6 bases). The V gene's germline CDR1 is SQVTM and CDR2 ANQGSEA. Trimming left V 4 bases short and J 7 bases short, with 17 bases between. The CDR3 covers 14 residues. The CDR3 sequence is CSVGRGAGLNEQFF. CDR3 nucleotides: TGCAGCGTTGGGAGGGGCGCAGGGTTAAATGAGCAGTTCTTC.

This clonotype was recorded a few times. The chain recombines TRBV5-5 with TRBJ1-2; D unresolved. Germline assignment: CDR1 SGHKS and CDR2 YYEKEE (reference sequence). The CDR3 contains 13 residues. Trimming left V 0 bases short and J 6 bases short, with 9 bases between. The CDR3: CASSLGYSDGYTF. CDR3 sequence (DNA): TGTGCCAGCAGCTTGGGGTACTCAGATGGCTACACCTTC.

V and J are TRBV6-6 and TRBJ2-6; D possibly uses TRBD1 or TRBD2 (5 bases each). The germline V gene encodes CDR1 MNHNY and CDR2 SVGAGI (reference sequence). The CDR3 loop spans 14 amino acids. V lost 6 bases and J 4 bases, leaving 10 bases between the germline ends. CDR3 sequence (DNA): TGTGCCAGCAGGACCGAGGGGGGGGCCAACGTCCTGACTTTC. Translating it yields CASRTEGGANVLTF.

V gene TRBV28 combines with J gene TRBJ2-5; either TRBD1 or TRBD2 may fit D (5 bases each). CDR1 is MDHEN and CDR2 is SYDVKM in the germline V gene. Trimming stripped 3 bases from V and 5 bases from J, with 13 bases between. The length of the CDR3 is 14 residues. CDR3 residues: CASSFTGALETQYF. CDR3 sequence (DNA): TGTGCCAGCAGTTTTACCGGGGCCCTTGAGACCCAGTACTTC.

The sample holds one count of this clonotype. The chain has TRBV4-2 and TRBJ2-5; D is ambiguous. This CDR3 is 15 amino acids long. Germline lookup yields CDR1 LGHNA and CDR2 YNFKEQ. V lost 4 bases, J lost 5 bases, and 17 bases lay in between. The CDR3 spells CASSRERVVPETQYF. The CDR3 DNA is TGTGCCAGCAGCCGAGAACGTGTAGTTCCCGAGACCCAGTACTTC.

The V and J genes are TRBV12-3 or TRBV12-4 and TRBJ2-1; no clear D. The length of the CDR3 is 15 residues. Trimming removed 3 bases at V and 2 bases at J, with 11 bases between. CDR3 region: CASSFGLMTYNEQFF. CDR3 bases: TGTGCCAGCAGTTTCGGCCTAATGACCTACAATGAGCAGTTCTTC.

The chain is built from TRBV9 and TRBJ2-5, with D perhaps matching TRBD2 (6 bases). This CDR3 comprises 15 residues. V lost 3 bases and J 11 bases, leaving 23 bases between the germline ends. Germline-derived CDR1 and CDR2 are SGDLS and YYNGEE. CDR3: CASSGSGGVSDEQYF. CDR3 nucleotides: TGTGCCAGCAGCGGCTCCGGGGGAGTGAGCGATGAGCAGTACTTC.

This clonotype was found once. The V call is TRBV19, the J call TRBJ2-1; D unresolved. Trimming took 4 bases from V and 10 from J, leaving 14 bases between them. CDR3 length equals 13 residues. Germline V lookup: CDR1 LNHDA, CDR2 SQIVND (reference sequence). DNA of the CDR3: TGTGCCAGTAGTAGACCCTCCGCGCAAGAGCAGTTCTTC. This gives the protein CASSRPSAQEQFF.

This clonotype was counted between two and nine times. This sequence joins TRBV4-2 and TRBJ2-1, with D possibly being TRBD1 or TRBD2 (6 bases each). Germline-derived CDR1 and CDR2 are LGHNA and YNFKEQ. CDR3 length: 15 amino acids. The V and J ends lost 1 base and 6 bases respectively, with 13 bases between them. The CDR3 here is CASSQVTGASNEQFF. Here the CDR3 DNA reads TGTGCCAGCAGCCAAGTAACGGGGGCGAGCAATGAGCAGTTCTTC.

The V and J genes are TRBV21-1 and TRBJ1-2. TRBV21-1 is annotated as a pseudogene. The CDR3 totals 11 residues. Here the CDR3 reads CAGLGGYGYTF. Here the CDR3 DNA reads TGTGCTGGCTTGGGAGGCTATGGCTACACCTTC.

CDR3 residues: CASRGQVSYNEQFF. In DNA form, the CDR3 reads TGTGCCAGCAGGGGACAGGTCTCGTACAATGAGCAGTTCTTC. The chain links TRBV7-2 to TRBJ2-1; 8 bases line up with TRBD1. The CDR3 consists of 14 residues. The V and J ends lost 6 bases and 4 bases, in that order; junction bases with no gene match: 5. Germline V lookup: CDR1 SGHTA, CDR2 FQGNSA.

The CDR3 DNA is TGCGCCAGCAGCCAAGGGACAGGGGGCCGGCGAGAGACCCAGTTCTTC. Translated, it gives CASSQGTGGRRETQFF. The gene calls are TRBV4-3 and TRBJ2-1; 11 bases fit TRBD1. The V gene end was trimmed by 1 base and the J gene end by 13 bases; junction bases not matched to a gene: 12. Germline values: CDR1 LGHNA, CDR2 YSLEER. The CDR3 has 16 residues.

This clonotype was seen only a few times. The gene calls are TRBV20-1 and TRBJ2-3; 7 nucleotides agree with TRBD1. CDR1 and CDR2 from the germline V gene are DFQATT and SNEGSKA (reference sequence). The V segment lost 4 bases and the J segment 0 bases; nucleotides outside the gene matches: 10. The length of the CDR3 is 16 residues. CDR3 amino acids: CSATPDRAVSTDTQYF. The CDR3 bases are TGCAGTGCTACGCCCGACAGGGCCGTAAGCACAGATACGCAGTATTTT.

The chain links TRBV7-2 to TRBJ1-1, with 9 bases matching TRBD1. Germline V lookup: CDR1 SGHTA, CDR2 FQGNSA. The CDR3 loop spans 15 amino acids. V shed 2 bases, J shed 4 bases, and the junction held 5 bases outside the gene matches. CDR3 region: CASSLIGQGSTEAFF. DNA for the CDR3: TGTGCCAGCAGCTTAATAGGACAGGGGAGCACTGAAGCTTTCTTT.

This clonotype appeared once. The chain is built from TRBV11-2 and TRBJ1-4; the D gene is possibly TRBD1 (5 bases). Trimming pared 5 bases from V and 8 bases from J, leaving 15 bases between. The CDR3 runs to 14 residues. The germline V gene has CDR1 SGHAT and CDR2 FQNNGV. The CDR3, as DNA: TGTGCCAGCAGCAACGACAGTAGGTGGGAAAAACTGTTTTTT. Protein product: CASSNDSRWEKLFF.

This chain links TRBV10-2 with TRBJ2-7; D ambiguous. V lost 3 bases to trimming and J lost 3 bases, with 18 bases between them. From germline, CDR1 is WSHSY and CDR2 SAAADI. CDR3 length: 16 amino acids. CDR3 loop: CASSDPVEHSFYEQYF. The CDR3 nucleotides read TGCGCCAGCAGTGATCCCGTGGAACATAGCTTCTACGAGCAGTACTTC.

This clonotype was seen more than once but under ten times. The V call is TRBV28, the J call TRBJ2-1, with a weak D call TRBD1 (5 bases). From germline, CDR1 is MDHEN and CDR2 SYDVKM. CDR3 size: 14 residues. V lost 11 bases and J lost 0, with 14 bases in between. In DNA, the CDR3 is TGTGCCGCCGCAGGGTCCAGCTCCTACAATGAGCAGTTCTTC. Its translation: CAAAGSSSYNEQFF.